What follows are 13 T cell receptor beta chains derived from one specimen sequenced in a study of T cells in localized non-small cell lung cancer. Only in-frame clones appear in the TCRdb table, and some are missing; sequencing was by immunoSEQ multiplex PCR. This table holds about 24,000 clones, 90% found once. Sequenced material: peripheral blood, taken before any cancer treatment. These TCRs come from a woman aged 40-75 years with stage I lung adenocarcinoma.

This clone was counted a single time. V and J are TRBV28 and TRBJ2-3, with 9 bases fitting TRBD2. There are 14 residues in the CDR3. V lost 4 bases to trimming and J lost 7 bases; unmatched junction nucleotides: 6. Germline V gene lookup returns CDR1 MDHEN and CDR2 SYDVKM. The CDR3 DNA reads as TGTGCCAGCAGTTCCCTAGCGGGACTAAATACGCAGTATTTT. Translating it yields CASSSLAGLNTQYF.

This clone came up once. CDR3: CASGGPGAERDTQYF. CDR3 in DNA: TGTGCCAGCGGGGGACCGGGAGCCGAAAGGGATACGCAGTATTTT. This sequence joins TRBV28 and TRBJ2-3; a weak D match, TRBD2 (6 bases). CDR1 and CDR2 from the germline V gene are MDHEN and SYDVKM. The CDR3 is made up of 15 amino acids. V was trimmed by 8 bases and J by 6 bases, leaving 21 bases between them.

The chain has TRBV2 and TRBJ2-3; the D is unclear. V was shortened by 6 bases and J by 9 bases, with 10 bases between the two germline ends. Germline lookup yields CDR1 SNHLY and CDR2 FYNNEI. CDR3 size: 11 residues. CDR3 loop: CASRDFGTQYF. Here the CDR3 DNA reads TGTGCCAGCAGGGATTTTGGGACGCAGTATTTT.

V and J are TRBV5-6 and TRBJ2-7, with 9 bases identical to TRBD2. The CDR3 is made up of 15 amino acids. J was trimmed by 1 base and V by 6 bases; bases with no gene match: 8. Per the germline V gene, CDR1 is SGHDT and CDR2 is YYEEEE. In DNA, the CDR3 is TGTGCCAGCACCTGGACTAGCGCAGTATCCTACGAGCAGTACTTC. Translated: CASTWTSAVSYEQYF.

The chain is built from TRBV7-8 and TRBJ2-5; D call uncertain. CDR3 length equals 14 residues. Germline assignment: CDR1 SGHVS and CDR2 FQNEAQ. The V end was cut by 2 bases, the J end by 2 bases, with 9 bases between. The CDR3 spells CASSLPGKQETQYF. DNA for the CDR3: TGTGCCAGCAGCTTACCTGGGAAACAAGAGACCCAGTACTTC.

The chain has TRBV28 and TRBJ2-3, with D possibly being TRBD2 (5 bases). The CDR3 has 15 residues. Germline V lookup: CDR1 MDHEN, CDR2 SYDVKM. Between the trimmed V and J ends, which lost 8 bases and 2 bases, there was a span of 17 bases. In DNA, the CDR3 is TGTGCCAGCGGCGTGGGAGCTATTTTCACAGATACGCAGTATTTT. Protein product: CASGVGAIFTDTQYF.

The chain joins TRBV28 to TRBJ2-7; possibly TRBD2 for D (5 bases). Between the trimmed V and J ends, which lost 7 bases and 3 bases, there was a span of 13 bases. The V gene's germline CDR1 is MDHEN and CDR2 SYDVKM. The CDR3 has 13 residues. This CDR3 is CASKGSVLYEQYF. The DNA of the CDR3 is TGTGCCAGCAAGGGTAGCGTCCTCTACGAGCAGTACTTC.

J is TRBJ2-1 and V is TRBV7-2, with D possibly TRBD1 on 5 matching bases. Deletions cut 1 base from V and 9 bases from J, with 19 bases between. Germline V gene data show CDR1 as SGHTA and CDR2 as FQGNSA. CDR3 size: 16 residues. CDR3 sequence: CASSLGQGPFYAEQFF. Here the CDR3 DNA reads TGTGCCAGCAGCTTAGGGCAGGGTCCGTTCTACGCTGAGCAGTTCTTC.

V is TRBV7-2 and J is TRBJ1-5; D remains unclear. The CDR3 is 13 amino acids. The V gene's germline CDR1 is SGHTA and CDR2 FQGNSA. Trimming took 3 bases from V and 7 from J, leaving 10 bases between them. For the CDR3, the DNA is TGTGCCAGCAGCTTGAGCCGGGGACAGCCCCAGCATTTT. It translates to CASSLSRGQPQHF.

V and J are TRBV13 and TRBJ2-3, with 8 positions matching TRBD2. This CDR3 spans 19 amino acids. After removal of 0 bases from V and 5 bases from J, the junction contained 16 bases not matched to a gene. From germline, CDR1 is PRHDT and CDR2 FYEKMQ (reference sequence). DNA for the CDR3: TGTGCCAGCAGCTTAGGACTAGCGGTATGGGGGAAGGAGGGAGATACGCAGTATTTT. The encoded protein is CASSLGLAVWGKEGDTQYF.

This rearrangement joins TRBV10-2 to TRBJ2-1; 16 bases match TRBD2. The germline CDR1 and CDR2 sequences are WSHSY and SAAADI. The CDR3 length is 19 residues. In DNA, the CDR3 is TGCGTCACGAGTCCGGGACTAGCGGGAGGGCGAGGGTTGGGGAATGAGCAGTTCTTC. It yields the protein CVTSPGLAGGRGLGNEQFF.

This rearrangement joins TRBV4-2 to TRBJ2-1; TRBD2 agrees at 8 bases. Trimming at V came to 4 bases and at J to 2 bases, leaving 1 base not matched to a gene. Per germline, CDR1 LGHNA and CDR2 YNFKEQ. The length of the CDR3 is 14 residues. This CDR3 reads CASSRLATYNEQFF. Written as DNA, the CDR3 is TGTGCCAGCAGCCGACTAGCGACCTACAATGAGCAGTTCTTC.

CDR3 sequence reads: CASNPSGGNQPQHF. The CDR3 bases are TGTGCCAGCAACCCCTCGGGGGGCAATCAGCCCCAGCATTTT. The rearrangement links TRBV9 to TRBJ1-5, with D perhaps TRBD1 (5 bases). The CDR3 sequence is 14 residues long. Germline loops: CDR1 SGDLS, CDR2 YYNGEE. V shed 6 bases and J shed 2 bases, with 12 bases lying between them.